This T cell receptor (beta chain) originates from a study of cytomegalovirus exposure and HLA in healthy donors. Across the whole study: When 398 donors were genotyped, roughly 80% of them were found to fall in the Caucasian-associated ancestry cluster.

This clone was detected only a few times. The ends were cut back, 4 bases at V and 1 base at J, with 11 bases in the middle. CDR3 length: 15 residues. Germline CDR1 is SEHNR and CDR2 is FQNEAQ (reference sequence). Both 60 Vbeta primers and 13 Jbeta primers went into the PCR. Some clones are missing from TCRdb's copy, which holds only in-frame ones; the method was immunoSEQ multiplex PCR. The sample contains over 30,000 clones, 80% of which appear only once. This TCR was sampled from a male donor in good health and CMV-seronegative. Material for sequencing was PBMCs. The chain uses TRBV7-9 and TRBJ1-5; tentatively, D is TRBD1 (5 bases). The CDR3 nucleotides are TGTGCCAGCAGCTCCCAGGGAGGAAGCAATCAGCCCCAGCATTTT. As protein: CASSSQGGSNQPQHF.